This note documents a single T cell receptor beta chain sequence. What it recognizes is unknown. TCRdb's copy holds only in-frame clones and misses some; the assay was immunoSEQ multiplex PCR. The sample has 100,000 to 150,000 clones, over 85% seen once. The data originate from a study of T cell responses to AZD1222 COVID-19 vaccine. Overall study results and limits: Dominant at 160-218 and 743-854, vaccine-associated CD4 TCRs also spanned spike. Spike-specific TCRs gained breadth and depth after people received two AZD1222 doses. The donors showed a predominance of white British ancestry and of females, with possible underestimation of clonal diversity.

Germline lookup yields CDR1 KGHSH and CDR2 LQKENI. This CDR3 comprises 14 residues. V lost 1 base and J lost 7; bases outside the gene matches: 5. The chain combines TRBV18 with TRBJ1-2; 8 bases match TRBD1. This specimen consisted of peripheral blood, obtained on day 0 of AZD1222 vaccination. The receptor was derived from an adult in good health. The CDR3 bases are TGTGCCAGCTCACCACAACAGGGGGACCTTGGCTACACCTTC. This translates into CASSPQQGDLGYTF.